The 18 T cell receptor beta chains below were found in one sample sequenced in a study of blood T cell repertoires in COVID-19. Here immunoSEQ multiplex PCR was the method, and the copy in TCRdb shows in-frame clones only, minus some. The data contain 90,000 to 120,000 clones, over 80% of them seen just once; the ten biggest clones take up approximately 1.3%. Material: peripheral blood. These receptors came from a woman aged 30 to 39 with acute or convalescent COVID-19.

This clone was seen once. J is TRBJ2-7 and V is TRBV5-6; 7 nucleotides align to TRBD2. The V segment lost 2 bases and the J segment 0 bases; nucleotides outside the gene matches: 8. Germline CDR1 is SGHDT and CDR2 is YYEEEE. This CDR3 region has 16 residues. The CDR3 here is CASSFGTSGGSYEQYF. CDR3 coding DNA: TGTGCCAGCAGCTTCGGGACGTCGGGAGGCTCCTACGAGCAGTACTTC.

V and J are TRBV7-9 and TRBJ1-2; D might be TRBD1 (6 bases). CDR1 is SEHNR and CDR2 is FQNEAQ in the germline V gene (reference sequence). CDR3 length: 12 residues. The ends were cut back, 5 bases at V and 6 bases at J, with 10 bases in the middle. The CDR3 DNA follows: TGTGCCAGCAGCGCGGACAGTCATGGCTACACCTTC. It codes for CASSADSHGYTF.

The gene calls are TRBV19 and TRBJ1-5; 9 positions match TRBD1. The CDR3 is 14 amino acids. Trimming cost V 5 bases and J 7 bases; bases outside gene matches: 6. Germline CDR1 LNHDA, CDR2 SQIVND (reference sequence). The CDR3 DNA follows: TGTGCCAGTAGTCTTACAGGGGGCCAGCAGCCCCAGCATTTT. Translated, it gives CASSLTGGQQPQHF.

The chain has TRBV7-9 and TRBJ1-1, with 9 nucleotides matching TRBD1. The CDR3 contains 14 residues. Germline V CDR1 and CDR2: SEHNR, FQNEAQ (reference sequence). The V and J ends lost 4 bases and 3 bases, in that order; junction bases with no gene match: 3. The CDR3 DNA follows: TGTGCCAGCAGCTCGACAGGGGGACACACTGAAGCTTTCTTT. It encodes CASSSTGGHTEAFF.

V usage is TRBV20-1 and J usage is TRBJ2-5; 9 bases line up with TRBD2. The CDR3 extends over 13 amino acids. Trimming at V came to 3 bases and at J to 9 bases, leaving 8 bases not matched to a gene. Germline loops: CDR1 DFQATT, CDR2 SNEGSKA (reference sequence). CDR3 sequence (DNA): TGCAGTGCTAGTGTAGCGGGGGTAGGGCCCCAGTACTTC. Its translation: CSASVAGVGPQYF.

This rearrangement joins TRBV5-1 to TRBJ2-3; D is ambiguous. Germline CDR1 and CDR2: SGHRS and YFSETQ. Trimming removed 1 base from V and 5 bases from J, with 8 bases in between. The CDR3 covers 13 residues. The CDR3 spells CASSLLNGDTQYF. CDR3 nucleotide sequence: TGCGCCAGCAGCTTGTTGAACGGAGATACGCAGTATTTT.

The CDR3 DNA is TGCGCCAGCAGCTTGATAGTACTAGCGGGGGGAAGGAATGAGCAGTTCTTC. It translates to CASSLIVLAGGRNEQFF. V and J are TRBV5-1 and TRBJ2-1; 12 bases are a match to TRBD2. The CDR3 spans 17 residues. Germline-derived CDR1 and CDR2 are SGHRS and YFSETQ. The V gene end was trimmed by 1 base and the J gene end by 7 bases; junction bases not matched to a gene: 9.

This chain links TRBV5-4 with TRBJ2-7, with D possibly TRBD2 on 7 matching bases. The CDR3 consists of 14 residues. V was cut by 4 bases and J by 3 bases, with 14 bases left in between. Germline values: CDR1 SGHNT, CDR2 YYREEE (reference sequence). This CDR3 reads CASSGGGGIYEQYF. The CDR3 DNA follows: TGTGCCAGCAGCGGGGGCGGGGGCATCTACGAGCAGTACTTC.

V is TRBV19 and J is TRBJ1-6, with TRBD1 matching 9 bases. The CDR3 loop spans 14 amino acids. Looked up from germline, CDR1 is LNHDA and CDR2 is SQIVND (reference sequence). J was trimmed by 7 bases and V by 4 bases; bases with no gene match: 2. CDR3 sequence: CASSTGTGNSPLHF. CDR3 DNA sequence: TGTGCCAGTAGTACAGGGACAGGGAATTCACCCCTCCACTTT.

V gene TRBV19 combines with J gene TRBJ1-3, with TRBD1 matching over 8 bases. In germline, CDR1 is LNHDA, CDR2 SQIVND (reference sequence). This CDR3 has 17 residues. V gave up 2 bases and J gave up 0 bases; unmatched junction bases: 6. CDR3 sequence: CASSIRGDRFSGNTIYF. CDR3 bases: TGTGCCAGTAGTATAAGGGGGGACAGGTTCTCTGGAAACACCATATATTTT. Supplemented by reference TRBV19 and TRBJ1-3, the full variable domain reads DGGITQSPKYLFRKEGQNVTLSCEQNLNHDAMYWYRQDPGQGLRLIYYSQIVNDFQKGDIAEGYSVSREKKESFPLTVTSAQKNPTAFYLCASSIRGDRFSGNTIYFGEGSWLTVV.

The chain recombines TRBV9 with TRBJ1-1; 9 bases match TRBD1. Germline CDR1 reads SGDLS; CDR2 reads YYNGEE. V was clipped by 0 bases and J by 5 bases; unmatched bases: 2. This CDR3 has 14 amino acids. The CDR3, as DNA: TGTGCCAGCAGCGTAGGGGACAGGGCGACTGAAGCTTTCTTT. Translating it yields CASSVGDRATEAFF. Full variable domain (remainder filled in from reference TRBV9 and TRBJ1-1): DSGVTQTPKHLITATGQRVTLRCSPRSGDLSVYWYQQSLDQGLQFLIQYYNGEERAKGNILERFSAQQFPDLHSELNLSSLELGDSALYFCASSVGDRATEAFFGQGTRLTVV.

V and J are TRBV29-1 and TRBJ1-2; D gene ambiguous. Trimming pared 2 bases from V and 3 bases from J, leaving 10 bases between. Germline lookup yields CDR1 SQVTM and CDR2 ANQGSEA. There are 13 residues in the CDR3. CDR3 in amino acids: CSVEQREDYGYTF. In nucleotides, the CDR3 is TGCAGCGTTGAACAAAGGGAGGACTATGGCTACACCTTC.

This clone came up a few times. V gene TRBV10-1 combines with J gene TRBJ2-5; 8 bases agree with TRBD2. The V gene end was trimmed by 4 bases and the J gene end by 2 bases; junction bases not matched to a gene: 9. This CDR3 spans 16 amino acids. Germline lookup yields CDR1 WNHNN and CDR2 SYGVQD (reference sequence). DNA of the CDR3: TGCGCCAGCAGTGCATTCCAGCGGGGGAATCAAGAGACCCAGTACTTC. Its translation is CASSAFQRGNQETQYF.

This clone occurred a few times. The chain links TRBV9 to TRBJ2-3; 7 bases match TRBD1. With V trimmed by 3 bases and J by 5 bases, 6 bases remained unmatched. Germline CDR1 is SGDLS and CDR2 is YYNGEE. This CDR3 spans 14 amino acids. The CDR3 bases are TGTGCCAGCAGCGGACAGGGAGCAAGAGATACGCAGTATTTT. It translates to CASSGQGARDTQYF.

The chain employs TRBV11-2 and TRBJ2-4; no clear D. Germline V gene sequence: CDR1 SGHAT, CDR2 FQNNGV. The CDR3 loop spans 16 amino acids. The V and J ends lost 8 bases and 0 bases respectively, with 17 bases between them. This chain's CDR3 is CASSPQSTQAKNIQYF. As DNA, the CDR3 is TGTGCCAGCTCCCCACAGAGTACCCAAGCCAAAAACATTCAGTACTTC.

CDR3 loop: CASGSLRGDNEKLFF. The DNA for the CDR3 is TGTGCCAGCGGAAGCCTTCGGGGAGATAATGAAAAACTGTTTTTT. The rearrangement uses TRBV27 and TRBJ1-4; the D is unclear. Per the germline V gene, CDR1 is MNHEY and CDR2 is SMNVEV (reference sequence). V was pared by 8 bases and J by 4 bases, with 17 bases between. The CDR3 contains 15 residues.

V gene TRBV7-9 combines with J gene TRBJ2-1; D remains unclear. CDR1 and CDR2 (germline): SEHNR, FQNEAQ (reference sequence). CDR3 length equals 15 residues. Deletions cut 3 bases from V and 4 bases from J, with 13 bases between. The CDR3: CASSFSQPVYNEQFF. The DNA of the CDR3 is TGTGCCAGCAGCTTTTCACAGCCCGTTTACAATGAGCAGTTCTTC.

As concerns this clone: The junction does not match germline at one end; this may be a read error. The rearrangement links TRBV6-6 to TRBJ2-5, with D possibly TRBD1 on 6 matching bases. Germline V gene lookup returns CDR1 MNHNY and CDR2 SVGAGI (reference sequence). CDR3 length: 14 amino acids. This CDR3 reads CASSDSYRVETQYF. As DNA, the CDR3 is TGTGCCAGCAGTGACTCCTACAGGGTTGAGACCCAGTACTTC.